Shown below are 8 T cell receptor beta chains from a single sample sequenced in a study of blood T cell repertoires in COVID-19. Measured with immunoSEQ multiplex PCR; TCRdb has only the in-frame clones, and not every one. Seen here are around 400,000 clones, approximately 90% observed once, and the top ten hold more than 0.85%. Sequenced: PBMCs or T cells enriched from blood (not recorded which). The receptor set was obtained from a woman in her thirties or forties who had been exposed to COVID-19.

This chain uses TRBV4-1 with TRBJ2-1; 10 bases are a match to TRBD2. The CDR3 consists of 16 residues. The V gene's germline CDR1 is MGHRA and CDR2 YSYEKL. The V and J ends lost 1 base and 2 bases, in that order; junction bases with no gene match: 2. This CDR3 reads CASSQGLAGTYNEQFF. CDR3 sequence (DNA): TGCGCCAGCAGCCAAGGACTAGCGGGTACCTACAATGAGCAGTTCTTC.

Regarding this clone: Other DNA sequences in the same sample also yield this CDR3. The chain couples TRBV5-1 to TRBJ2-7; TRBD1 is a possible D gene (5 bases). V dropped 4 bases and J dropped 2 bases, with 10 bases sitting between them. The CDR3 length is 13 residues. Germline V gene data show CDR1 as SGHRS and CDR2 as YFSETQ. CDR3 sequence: CASSLDRTYEQYF. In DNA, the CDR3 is TGCGCCAGCAGCCTCGACAGAACCTACGAGCAGTACTTC.

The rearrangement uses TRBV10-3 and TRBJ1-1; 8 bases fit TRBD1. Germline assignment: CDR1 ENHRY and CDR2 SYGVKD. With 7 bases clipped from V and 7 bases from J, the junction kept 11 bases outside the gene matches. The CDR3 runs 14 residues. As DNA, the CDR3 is TGTGCCATCACCACAACAGGGGGTAGAAGTGAAGCTTTCTTT. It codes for CAITTTGGRSEAFF.

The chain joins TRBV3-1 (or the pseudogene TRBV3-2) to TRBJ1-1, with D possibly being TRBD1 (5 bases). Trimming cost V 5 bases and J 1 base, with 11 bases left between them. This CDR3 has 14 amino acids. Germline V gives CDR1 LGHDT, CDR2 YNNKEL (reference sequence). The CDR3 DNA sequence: TGTGCCAGCAGCTCGAGGACAAAGAACACTGAAGCTTTCTTT. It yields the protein CASSSRTKNTEAFF.

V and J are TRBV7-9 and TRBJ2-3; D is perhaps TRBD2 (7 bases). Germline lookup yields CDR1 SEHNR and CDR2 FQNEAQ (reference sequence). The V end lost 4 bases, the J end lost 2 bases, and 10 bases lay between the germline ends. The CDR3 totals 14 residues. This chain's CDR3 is CASSYGGPTDTQYF. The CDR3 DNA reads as TGTGCCAGCAGCTACGGGGGGCCCACAGATACGCAGTATTTT.

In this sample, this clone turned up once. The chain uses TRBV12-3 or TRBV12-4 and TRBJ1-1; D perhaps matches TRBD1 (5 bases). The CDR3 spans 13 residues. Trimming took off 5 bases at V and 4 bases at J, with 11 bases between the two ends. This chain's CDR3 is CASSAQGPTEAFF. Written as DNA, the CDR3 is TGTGCCAGCAGTGCTCAGGGTCCCACTGAAGCTTTCTTT.

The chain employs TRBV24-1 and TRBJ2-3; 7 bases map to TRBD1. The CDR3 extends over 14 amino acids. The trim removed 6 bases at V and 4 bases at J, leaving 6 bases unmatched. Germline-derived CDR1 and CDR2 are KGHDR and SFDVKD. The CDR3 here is CATSPRDSSDTQYF. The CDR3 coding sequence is TGTGCCACCAGTCCCCGGGACAGCTCAGATACGCAGTATTTT.

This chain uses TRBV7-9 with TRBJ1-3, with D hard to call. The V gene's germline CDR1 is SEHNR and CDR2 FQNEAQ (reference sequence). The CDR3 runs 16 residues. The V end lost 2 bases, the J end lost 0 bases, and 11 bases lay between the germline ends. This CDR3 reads CASSLHAASSGNTIYF. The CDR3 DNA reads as TGTGCCAGCAGCTTACACGCGGCGAGCTCTGGAAACACCATATATTTT.